This entry describes one TCR beta chain. The data were produced by immunoSEQ multiplex PCR, yet TCRdb's version contains in-frame clones alone and is incomplete. The sample has roughly 150,000 clones; 80% to 90% are singletons. Time point: blood 2 weeks post-SBRT. Described treatment: 15 Gy SBRT to primary tumor, nephrectomy 4 weeks later. The data stem from a study of radiation and T cells in renal cell carcinoma. Germline-derived CDR1 and CDR2 are SNHLY and FYNNEI. The CDR3 has 13 amino acids. Deletions cut 7 bases from V and 2 bases from J, with 12 bases between. The sequence was obtained from a woman aged 50 to 60 with renal cell carcinoma. The chain joins TRBV2 to TRBJ2-7, with a weak D call TRBD1 (6 bases). Sample: blood, taken from a patient whose treatment included radiotherapy and nephrectomy. CDR3 in amino acids: CASNREFTYEQYF. CDR3 in DNA: TGTGCCAGCAACAGGGAATTTACCTACGAGCAGTACTTC.